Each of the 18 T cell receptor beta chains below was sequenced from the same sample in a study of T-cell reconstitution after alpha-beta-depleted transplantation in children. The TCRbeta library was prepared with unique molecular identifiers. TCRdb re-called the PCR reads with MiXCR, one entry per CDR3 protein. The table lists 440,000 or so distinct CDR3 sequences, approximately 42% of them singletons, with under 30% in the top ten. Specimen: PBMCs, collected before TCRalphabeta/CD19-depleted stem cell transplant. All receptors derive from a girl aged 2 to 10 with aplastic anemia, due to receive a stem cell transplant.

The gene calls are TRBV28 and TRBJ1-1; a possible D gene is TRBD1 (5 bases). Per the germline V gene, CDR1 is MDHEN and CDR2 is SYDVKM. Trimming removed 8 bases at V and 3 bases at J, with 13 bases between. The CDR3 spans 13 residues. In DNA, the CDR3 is TGTGCCAGCCGCGTGGAGGGGCACACTGAAGCTTTCTTT. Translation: CASRVEGHTEAFF.

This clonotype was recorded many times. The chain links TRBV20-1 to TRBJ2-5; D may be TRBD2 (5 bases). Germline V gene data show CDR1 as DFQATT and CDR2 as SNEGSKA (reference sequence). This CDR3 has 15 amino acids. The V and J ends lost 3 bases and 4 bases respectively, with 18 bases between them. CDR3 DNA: TGCAGTGCTAGCCCAGGACGGCTAGAGGGAGAGACCCAGTACTTC. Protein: CSASPGRLEGETQYF.

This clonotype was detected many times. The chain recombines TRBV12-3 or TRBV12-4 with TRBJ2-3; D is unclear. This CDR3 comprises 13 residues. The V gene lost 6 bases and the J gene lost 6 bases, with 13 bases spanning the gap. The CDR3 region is CASRSRIRDTQYF. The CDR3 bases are TGTGCCAGCAGATCCCGGATTAGGGATACGCAGTATTTT.

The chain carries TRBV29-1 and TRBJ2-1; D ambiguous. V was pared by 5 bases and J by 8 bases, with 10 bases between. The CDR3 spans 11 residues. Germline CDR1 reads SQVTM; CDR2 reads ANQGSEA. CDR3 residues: CSVMVVDEQFF. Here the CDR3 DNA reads TGCAGCGTTATGGTGGTGGATGAGCAGTTCTTC.

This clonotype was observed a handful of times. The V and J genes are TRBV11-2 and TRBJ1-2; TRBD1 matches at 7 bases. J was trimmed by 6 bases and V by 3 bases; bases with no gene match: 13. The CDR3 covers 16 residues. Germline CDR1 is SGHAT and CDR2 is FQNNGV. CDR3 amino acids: CASSFGRGAFLNGYTF. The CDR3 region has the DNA TGTGCCAGCAGCTTTGGCAGGGGGGCCTTCCTCAATGGCTACACCTTC.

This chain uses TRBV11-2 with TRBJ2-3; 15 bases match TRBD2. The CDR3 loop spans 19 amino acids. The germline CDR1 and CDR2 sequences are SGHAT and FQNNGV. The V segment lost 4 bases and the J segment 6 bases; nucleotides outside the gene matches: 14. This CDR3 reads CASSSTHGLAGGPRDTQYF. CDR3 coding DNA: TGTGCCAGCAGCTCCACCCACGGACTAGCGGGAGGGCCAAGGGATACGCAGTATTTT.

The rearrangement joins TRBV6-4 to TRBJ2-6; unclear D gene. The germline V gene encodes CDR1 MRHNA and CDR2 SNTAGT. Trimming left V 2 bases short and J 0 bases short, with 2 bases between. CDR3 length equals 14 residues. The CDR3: CASSDNSGANVLTF. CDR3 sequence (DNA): TGTGCCAGCAGTGACAACTCTGGGGCCAACGTCCTGACTTTC.

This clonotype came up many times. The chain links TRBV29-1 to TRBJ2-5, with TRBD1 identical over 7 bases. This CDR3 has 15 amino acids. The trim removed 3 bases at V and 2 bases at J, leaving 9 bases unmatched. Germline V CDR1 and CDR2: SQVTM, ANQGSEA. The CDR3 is CSVEKGDRTQETQYF. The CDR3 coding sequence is TGCAGCGTTGAGAAGGGGGACAGAACTCAAGAGACCCAGTACTTC.

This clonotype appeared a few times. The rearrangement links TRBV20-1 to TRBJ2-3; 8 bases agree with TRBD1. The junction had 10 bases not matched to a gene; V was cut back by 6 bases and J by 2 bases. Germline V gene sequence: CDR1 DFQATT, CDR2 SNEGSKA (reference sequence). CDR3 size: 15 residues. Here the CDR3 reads CSAVNRGAPTDTQYF. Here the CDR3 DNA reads TGCAGTGCCGTAAACAGGGGGGCTCCCACAGATACGCAGTATTTT.

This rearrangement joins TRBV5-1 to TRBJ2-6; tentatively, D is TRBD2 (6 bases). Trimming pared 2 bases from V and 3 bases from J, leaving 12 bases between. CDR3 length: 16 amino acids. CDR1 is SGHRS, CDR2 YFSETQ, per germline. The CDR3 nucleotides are TGCGCCAGCAGCTTATGGAGGGAAGGTGGGGCCAACGTCCTGACTTTC. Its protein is CASSLWREGGANVLTF.

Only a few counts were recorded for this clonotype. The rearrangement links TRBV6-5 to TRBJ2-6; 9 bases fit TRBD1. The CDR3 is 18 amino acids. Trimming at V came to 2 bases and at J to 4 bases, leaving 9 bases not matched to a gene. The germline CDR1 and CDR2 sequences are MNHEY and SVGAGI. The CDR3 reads CASSYPGTGRVGANVLTF. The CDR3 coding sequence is TGTGCCAGCAGTTACCCCGGGACAGGGCGAGTGGGGGCCAACGTCCTGACTTTC.

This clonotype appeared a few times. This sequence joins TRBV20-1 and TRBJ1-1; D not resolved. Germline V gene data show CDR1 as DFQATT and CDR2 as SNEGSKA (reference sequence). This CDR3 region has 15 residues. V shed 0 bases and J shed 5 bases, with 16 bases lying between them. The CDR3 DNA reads TGCAGTGCTAGAGATCAAAGAGATCACAAGACTGAAGCTTTCTTT. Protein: CSARDQRDHKTEAFF.

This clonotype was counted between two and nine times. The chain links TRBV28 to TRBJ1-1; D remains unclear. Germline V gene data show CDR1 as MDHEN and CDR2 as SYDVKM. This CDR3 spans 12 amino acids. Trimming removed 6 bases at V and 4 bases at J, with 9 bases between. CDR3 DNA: TGTGCCAGCAGCCAGATGGGCACTGAAGCTTTCTTT. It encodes CASSQMGTEAFF. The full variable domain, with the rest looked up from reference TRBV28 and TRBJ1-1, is DVKVTQSSRYLVKRTGEKVFLECVQDMDHENMFWYRQDPGLGLRLIYFSYDVKMKEKGDIPEGYSVSREKKERFSLILESASTNQTSMYLCASSQMGTEAFFGQGTRLTVV.

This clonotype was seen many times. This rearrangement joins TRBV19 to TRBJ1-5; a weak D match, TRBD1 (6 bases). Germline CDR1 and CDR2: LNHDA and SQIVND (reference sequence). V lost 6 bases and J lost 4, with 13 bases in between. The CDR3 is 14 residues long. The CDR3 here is CASSPGQKNQPQHF. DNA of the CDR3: TGTGCCAGTAGCCCCGGACAGAAAAATCAGCCCCAGCATTTT.

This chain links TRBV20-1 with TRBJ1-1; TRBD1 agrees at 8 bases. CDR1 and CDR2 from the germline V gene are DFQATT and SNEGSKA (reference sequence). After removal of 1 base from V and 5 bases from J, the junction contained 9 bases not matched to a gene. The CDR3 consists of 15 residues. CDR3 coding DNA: TGCAGTGCTAGAGCGTGGACAGGGATGGATACTGAAGCTTTCTTT. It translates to CSARAWTGMDTEAFF.

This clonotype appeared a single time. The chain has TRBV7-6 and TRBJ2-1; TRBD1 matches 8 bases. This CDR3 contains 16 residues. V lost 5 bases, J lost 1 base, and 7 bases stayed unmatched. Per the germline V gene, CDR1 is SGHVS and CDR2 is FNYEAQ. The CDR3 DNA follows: TGTGCCAGCAGCCAACAGGGGGGCCTTTCCTACAATGAGCAGTTCTTC. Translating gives CASSQQGGLSYNEQFF.

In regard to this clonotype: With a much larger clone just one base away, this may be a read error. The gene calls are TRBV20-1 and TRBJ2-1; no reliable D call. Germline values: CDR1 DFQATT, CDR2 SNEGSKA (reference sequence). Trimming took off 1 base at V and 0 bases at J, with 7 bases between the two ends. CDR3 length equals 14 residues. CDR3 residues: CSARGGNSYNEQFF. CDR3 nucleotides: TGCAGTGCTAGAGGCGGAAACTCCTACAATGAGCAGTTCTTC.

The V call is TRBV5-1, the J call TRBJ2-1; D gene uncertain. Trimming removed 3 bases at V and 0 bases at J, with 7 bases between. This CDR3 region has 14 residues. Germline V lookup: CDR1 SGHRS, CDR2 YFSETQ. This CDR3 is CASSSETSYNEQFF. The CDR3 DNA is TGCGCCAGCAGCTCCGAAACCTCCTACAATGAGCAGTTCTTC. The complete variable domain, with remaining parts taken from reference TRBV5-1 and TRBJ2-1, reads KAGVTQTPRYLIKTRGQQVTLSCSPISGHRSVSWYQQTPGQGLQFLFEYFSETQRNKGNFPGRFSGRQFSNSRSEMNVSTLELGDSALYLCASSSETSYNEQFFGPGTRLTVL.